The 9 T cell receptor beta chains below were found in one sample sequenced in a study of blood T cell repertoires in COVID-19. Sequenced by immunoSEQ multiplex PCR; TCRdb stores in-frame clones only, minus some. The sample has 280,000 or so clones; approximately 86% are singletons. Sequences were obtained from peripheral blood. The receptors stem from a woman between 25 and 40 years old who had recovered from COVID-19.

This chain connects TRBV7-9 to TRBJ2-7, with 7 bases matching TRBD1. CDR1 is SEHNR and CDR2 is FQNEAQ in the germline V gene (reference sequence). Unmatched junction bases numbered 13, after V lost 10 bases and J lost 4 bases. The CDR3 consists of 14 residues. This chain's CDR3 is CATSGQEEAYEQYF. The DNA for the CDR3 is TGTGCCACCTCCGGACAGGAAGAGGCGTACGAGCAGTACTTC.

The chain recombines TRBV18 with TRBJ2-7; 8 bases map to TRBD2. This CDR3 has 12 amino acids. Unmatched junction bases numbered 5, after V lost 11 bases and J lost 2 bases. Germline CDR1 KGHSH, CDR2 LQKENI. CDR3 DNA sequence: TGTGCCTCCCGGGGGGGTACCTACGAGCAGTACTTC. Its translation is CASRGGTYEQYF.

The rearrangement uses TRBV4-3 and TRBJ2-1, with 9 positions matching TRBD1. The CDR3 runs 15 residues. Germline loops: CDR1 LGHNA, CDR2 YSLEER. V gave up 1 base and J gave up 10 bases; unmatched junction bases: 8. CDR3 coding DNA: TGCGCCAGCAGCCAAGGGACAGGGGACGATTTGGAGCAGTTCTTC. Translation gives CASSQGTGDDLEQFF.

This rearrangement joins TRBV11-2 to TRBJ2-7; the match to TRBD2 covers 14 bases. The ends lost 2 bases at V and 5 bases at J; junction bases unmatched: 14. Germline V gene sequence: CDR1 SGHAT, CDR2 FQNNGV. The CDR3 consists of 19 residues. The CDR3 region has the DNA TGTGCCAGCAGCTTATCATACGGACTAGCGGGAGGAGGTTACCACGAGCAGTACTTC. This gives the protein CASSLSYGLAGGGYHEQYF.

The genes are TRBV19 and TRBJ2-6, with TRBD1 matching 10 bases. From germline, CDR1 is LNHDA and CDR2 SQIVND (reference sequence). This CDR3 is 17 amino acids long. The V segment lost 5 bases and the J segment 1 base; nucleotides outside the gene matches: 5. This chain's CDR3 is CASSLGTGESGANVLTF. The CDR3 nucleotides read TGTGCCAGTAGTCTAGGGACAGGGGAATCTGGGGCCAACGTCCTGACTTTC.

The chain employs TRBV14 and TRBJ2-4, with D possibly TRBD1 on 6 matching bases. Trimming pared 3 bases from V and 9 bases from J, leaving 9 bases between. The CDR3 is 12 residues long. Germline lookup yields CDR1 SGHDN and CDR2 FVKESK. As DNA, the CDR3 is TGTGCCAGCAGCCAGGGGGCAAGCATTCAGTACTTC. This translates into CASSQGASIQYF.

The rearrangement uses TRBV29-1 and TRBJ2-1; 11 bases fit TRBD2. Germline V gives CDR1 SQVTM, CDR2 ANQGSEA. There are 16 residues in the CDR3. The V and J ends lost 6 bases and 8 bases, in that order; junction bases with no gene match: 15. CDR3 bases: TGCAGCGTGGGGTCGGGTAGCGGGAGGGCCAGGGATGAGCAGTTCTTC. Amino acid sequence: CSVGSGSGRARDEQFF.

V gene TRBV28 combines with J gene TRBJ2-6; D possibly corresponds to TRBD2 (5 bases). Germline assignment: CDR1 MDHEN and CDR2 SYDVKM. CDR3 size: 19 residues. V gave up 4 bases and J gave up 0 bases, with 19 bases separating them. CDR3 coding DNA: TGTGCCAGCAGTTCCCGGGGAGAGTCTCGGCACTCTGGGGCCAACGTCCTGACTTTC. This sequence encodes CASSSRGESRHSGANVLTF.

The chain carries TRBV28 and TRBJ2-7, with unresolved D. Germline V gene data show CDR1 as MDHEN and CDR2 as SYDVKM. Trimming cost V 2 bases and J 1 base, with 9 bases left between them. The CDR3 has 14 amino acids. CDR3 in DNA: TGTGCCAGCAGTTTAGTCTCTAATTCCTACGAGCAGTACTTC. This encodes CASSLVSNSYEQYF.